This T cell receptor (beta chain) was observed in a study of T cells in Graves' hyperthyroidism and ophthalmopathy. This clonotype was detected only a few times. CDR3 size: 17 residues. V lost 3 bases to trimming and J lost 5 bases, with 20 bases between them. Germline assignment: CDR1 MNHEY and CDR2 SMNVEV (reference sequence). Researchers took RNA transcripts and amplified the TCR beta CDR3 regions from them. HTBI primers were used for first-round RT-PCR of the TCR CDR3. MiXCR, run by TCRdb on the multiplex PCR reads, gives a single entry per CDR3 protein. Among about 640,000 distinct CDR3 sequences listed, about a fifth were seen once.

The chain joins TRBV27 to TRBJ1-5, with D perhaps TRBD1 (5 bases). The sequencing input was blood. The receptor was isolated from a man aged 25 to 45 with Graves' ophthalmopathy. The CDR3 sequence is CASSLGPPGEGDQPQHF. The CDR3, as DNA: TGTGCCAGCAGTTTGGGGCCCCCTGGAGAGGGAGATCAGCCCCAGCATTTT.